This is a list of T cell receptor beta chains from one sample in a study of OX40 agonist ivuxolimab in advanced cancers. Sequenced by immunoSEQ multiplex PCR; TCRdb stores in-frame clones only, minus some. The data hold about 50,000 clones, with about four fifths observed a single time. The sample consisted of CD4+ or CD8+ T cells sorted from blood, taken in a trial of the OX40 agonist ivuxolimab. The receptor set was obtained from an adult with an advanced solid tumor such as melanoma, head and neck, liver or kidney cancer. Each CDR3 is given with its conserved first and last residue. The order of the fields is V gene, CDR3 length, J gene, CDR3 protein.

v_call: TRBV19; cdr3_length: 13; j_call: TRBJ1-5; cdr3_aa: CASYGARNQPQHF
v_call: TRBV7-3; cdr3_length: 14; j_call: TRBJ2-3; cdr3_aa: CASSKGRPTDTQYF
v_call: TRBV19; cdr3_length: 12; j_call: TRBJ1-1; cdr3_aa: CASSPGTIEAFF
v_call: TRBV28; cdr3_length: 16; j_call: TRBJ1-4; cdr3_aa: CASSFPGLRDNEKLFF
v_call: TRBV11-2; cdr3_length: 18; j_call: TRBJ2-1; cdr3_aa: CASSRNSAGEGVYNEQFF
v_call: TRBV10-1; cdr3_length: 13; j_call: TRBJ2-1; cdr3_aa: CASSFLAGEEQFF
v_call: TRBV5-1; cdr3_length: 16; j_call: TRBJ2-1; cdr3_aa: CASSLNREIPSNEQFF
v_call: TRBV7-6; cdr3_length: 16; j_call: TRBJ2-2; cdr3_aa: CASSSRTSENTGELFF
v_call: TRBV30; cdr3_length: 13; j_call: TRBJ1-4; cdr3_aa: CAWTGTGNEKLFF
v_call: TRBV7-8; cdr3_length: 16; j_call: TRBJ1-6; cdr3_aa: CASSLRLREDYSPLHF
v_call: TRBV28; cdr3_length: 15; j_call: TRBJ1-2; cdr3_aa: CASSPRGQGEGGYTF
v_call: TRBV19; cdr3_length: 14; j_call: TRBJ1-3; cdr3_aa: CASSPTRSGNTIYF
v_call: TRBV5-8; cdr3_length: 12; j_call: TRBJ2-7; cdr3_aa: CASSFVVYEQYF
v_call: TRBV11-2; cdr3_length: 14; j_call: TRBJ2-7; cdr3_aa: CASSASDRPYEQYF
v_call: TRBV5-1; cdr3_length: 16; j_call: TRBJ2-7; cdr3_aa: CASSFQSGRTSYEQYF
v_call: TRBV6-1; cdr3_length: 13; j_call: TRBJ2-7; cdr3_aa: CASSDRTGGEQYF
v_call: TRBV5-6; cdr3_length: 14; j_call: TRBJ2-5; cdr3_aa: CASSLVRGKGTQYF
v_call: TRBV13; cdr3_length: 16; j_call: TRBJ1-1; cdr3_aa: CASSLRLGGPNTEAFF
v_call: TRBV25-1; cdr3_length: 14; j_call: TRBJ2-6; cdr3_aa: CASTGHAGANVLTF
v_call: TRBV28; cdr3_length: 15; j_call: TRBJ2-5; cdr3_aa: CASSPAEGLRGTQYF
v_call: TRBV7-2; cdr3_length: 19; j_call: TRBJ1-3; cdr3_aa: CASSLVGQDAASSGNTIYF
v_call: TRBV19; cdr3_length: 15; j_call: TRBJ1-2; cdr3_aa: CASASGDRGYYGYTF
v_call: TRBV7-2; cdr3_length: 14; j_call: TRBJ1-1; cdr3_aa: CASSAQGGVTEAFF
v_call: TRBV27; cdr3_length: 15; j_call: TRBJ2-7; cdr3_aa: CASSPRGAKRSEQYF
v_call: TRBV5-8; cdr3_length: 17; j_call: TRBJ2-7; cdr3_aa: CASSLASAVGLGDEQYF
v_call: TRBV5-1; cdr3_length: 13; j_call: TRBJ1-2; cdr3_aa: CASSLTPAYGYTF